The present T cell receptor (beta chain) was sequenced within a study of T cell responses to AZD1222 COVID-19 vaccine. The overall study: Second-dose schedules of about 4 or about 12 weeks were combined.

Method: immunoSEQ multiplex PCR; TCRdb's copy keeps in-frame clones and lacks some. The data hold 150,000 to 200,000 clones, with 80% to 95% observed a single time. Study-level results: Donors, mostly white British, included more females; clonal diversity was possibly underestimated. Baseline serology detected seropositivity in only 6 or 7 AZD1222 recipients. Across spike, vaccine-associated CD4 TCRs were found, dominant at 160-218 and 743-854.

Remarks on this clone: No antigen is known for it.

This sample comprised peripheral blood, obtained on day 0 of AZD1222 vaccination. This clonotype was obtained from an adult in good health.

CDR3 residues: CASSRQGDSSYNSPLHF. The CDR3 DNA follows: TGCGCCAGCAGCCGACAGGGTGATAGCTCCTATAATTCACCCCTCCACTTT. The chain links TRBV5-1 to TRBJ1-6; 7 bases are shared with TRBD1. The CDR3 loop spans 17 amino acids. Per germline, CDR1 SGHRS and CDR2 YFSETQ. V lost 4 bases to trimming and J lost 0 bases; unmatched junction nucleotides: 7.